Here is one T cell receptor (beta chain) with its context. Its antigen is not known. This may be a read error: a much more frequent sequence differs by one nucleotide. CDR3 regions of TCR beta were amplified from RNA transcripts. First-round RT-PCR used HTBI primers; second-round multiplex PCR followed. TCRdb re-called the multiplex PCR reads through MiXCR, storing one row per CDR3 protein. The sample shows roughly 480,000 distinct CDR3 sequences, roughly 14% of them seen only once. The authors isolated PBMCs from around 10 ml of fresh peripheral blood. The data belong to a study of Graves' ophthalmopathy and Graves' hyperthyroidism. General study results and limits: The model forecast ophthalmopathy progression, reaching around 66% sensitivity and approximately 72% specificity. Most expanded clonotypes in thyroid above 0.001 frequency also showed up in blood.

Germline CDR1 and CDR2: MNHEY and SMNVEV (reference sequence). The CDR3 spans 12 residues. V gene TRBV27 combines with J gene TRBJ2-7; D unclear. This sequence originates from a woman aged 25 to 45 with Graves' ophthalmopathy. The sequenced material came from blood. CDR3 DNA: TGTGCCAGCAGTTTAAATCTAGGCGAGCAGTGCTTC. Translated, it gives CASSLNLGEQCF.